The next 27 T cell receptor beta chains were all read from a single sample in a study of shared clonotypes between healthy human individuals. Produced via immunoSEQ multiplex PCR; TCRdb's table is partial and in-frame only. The repertoire consists of about 1 million clones, with approximately 68% occurring once and the leading ten covering over 1.3%. The sample was memory CD4+ T cells sorted from blood. Sample subset: CD45RA-negative fraction. The receptors stem from a man in his late teens or twenties in good health.

The CDR3 nucleotides are TGTGCCAGCAGCTTTGGGTGGAACACTGAAGCTTTCTTT. Translated, it gives CASSFGWNTEAFF. The gene calls are TRBV5-8 and TRBJ1-1, with D unresolved. From germline, CDR1 is SGHTS and CDR2 YDEGEE. The CDR3 length is 13 residues. V was cut by 2 bases and J by 1 base, with 6 bases left in between.

The CDR3 sequence is CASSLEWAVSTDTQYF. Written as DNA, the CDR3 is TGTGCCAGCAGCTTAGAGTGGGCGGTTAGCACAGATACGCAGTATTTT. The chain carries TRBV7-6 and TRBJ2-3, with D uncertain. The CDR3 runs to 16 residues. Germline CDR1 is SGHVS and CDR2 is FNYEAQ. V was clipped by 1 base and J by 0 bases, with 11 bases between them.

J is TRBJ2-2 and V is TRBV6-5; 7 bases are shared with TRBD2. This CDR3 spans 16 amino acids. CDR1 is MNHEY, CDR2 SVGAGI, per germline. Losses at the gene ends were 2 bases for V and 5 bases for J; bases not matched to a gene: 8. CDR3 protein: CASSYRASGPTGELFF. CDR3 DNA: TGTGCCAGCAGTTACAGGGCTAGCGGCCCGACCGGGGAGCTGTTTTTT.

This clone was counted between two and nine times. V gene TRBV4-2 combines with J gene TRBJ2-1; 10 nucleotides agree with TRBD1. This CDR3 is 16 amino acids long. V lost 0 bases, J lost 4 bases, and 3 bases stayed unmatched. Germline loops: CDR1 LGHNA, CDR2 YNFKEQ. The CDR3 coding sequence is TGTGCCAGCAGCCAAGAAGGGACAGGGGCTTACAATGAGCAGTTCTTC. Encoded protein: CASSQEGTGAYNEQFF.

CDR3 sequence: CAGIGLAGGYEQYF. The CDR3 coding sequence is TGTGCCGGCATCGGACTAGCGGGGGGCTACGAGCAGTACTTC. This sequence joins TRBV30 and TRBJ2-7; 14 nucleotides align to TRBD2. CDR1 is GTSNPN, CDR2 SVGIG, per germline (reference sequence). The CDR3 is 14 amino acids. The ends lost 8 bases at V and 3 bases at J; junction bases unmatched: 6. Combining the CDR3 with reference TRBV30 and TRBJ2-7 gives the whole variable domain SQTIHQWPATLVQPVGSPLSLECTVEGTSNPNLYWYRQAAGRGLQLLFYSVGIGQISSEVPQNLSASRPQDRQFILSSKKLLLSDSGFYLCAGIGLAGGYEQYFGPGTRLTVT.

The genes are TRBV7-3 and TRBJ1-6; tentative D call: TRBD1 (6 bases). The CDR3 extends over 15 amino acids. Between the trimmed V and J ends, which lost 5 bases and 7 bases, there was a span of 15 bases. Germline CDR1 is SGHTA and CDR2 is FQGTGA. The CDR3 coding sequence is TGTGCCAGCAGCCGAGAGGGACAACTAAATTCACCCCTCCACTTT. Translating it yields CASSREGQLNSPLHF.

This clone was counted a single time. The gene calls are TRBV29-1 and TRBJ1-2, with unresolved D. Germline V gives CDR1 SQVTM, CDR2 ANQGSEA. Between the trimmed V and J ends, which lost 8 bases and 5 bases, there was a span of 15 bases. There are 12 residues in the CDR3. CDR3 DNA: TGCAGCCCTTACACCCGACCATATGGCTACACCTTC. Translating gives CSPYTRPYGYTF.

This clone showed up just once. The rearrangement uses TRBV18 and TRBJ2-5; 7 bases line up with TRBD1. This CDR3 has 15 amino acids. V lost 3 bases to trimming and J lost 4 bases; unmatched junction nucleotides: 8. Germline CDR1 is KGHSH and CDR2 is LQKENI. The CDR3 DNA reads as TGTGCCAGCTCACCGGCGCAACAGGGGCGAGAGACCCAGTACTTC. Its translation is CASSPAQQGRETQYF.

The chain has TRBV7-2 and TRBJ2-5; D possibly corresponds to TRBD2 (5 bases). The CDR3 length is 14 residues. V lost 5 bases, J lost 2 bases, and 12 bases lay in between. Germline CDR1 reads SGHTA; CDR2 reads FQGNSA. CDR3 sequence reads: CASSRGQRQETQYF. In DNA, the CDR3 is TGTGCCAGCAGCCGGGGTCAAAGACAAGAGACCCAGTACTTC.

This chain links TRBV6-1 with TRBJ1-4, with 9 bases lining up with TRBD1. The V and J ends lost 6 bases and 7 bases, in that order; junction bases with no gene match: 3. The CDR3 totals 13 residues. CDR1 and CDR2 from the germline V gene are MNHNS and SASEGT. CDR3 sequence: CASRGTGSEKLFF. CDR3 sequence (DNA): TGTGCCAGCAGAGGGACAGGGTCTGAAAAACTGTTTTTT.

V is TRBV10-2 and J is TRBJ2-4; D not certain. V lost 2 bases and J lost 0, with 14 bases in between. Per the germline V gene, CDR1 is WSHSY and CDR2 is SAAADI. The CDR3 length is 17 residues. The CDR3 here is CASSEIVGSLAKNIQYF. The CDR3 DNA reads as TGCGCCAGCAGTGAGATAGTGGGCAGTCTAGCCAAAAACATTCAGTACTTC.

Remarks on this clone: A read error is possible here, since a much larger clone lies one base away. The sample contains more than one DNA sequence encoding this CDR3. The chain is built from TRBV5-1 and TRBJ2-7, with D possibly TRBD2 on 5 matching bases. The CDR3 is 16 amino acids. Germline assignment: CDR1 SGHRS and CDR2 YFSETQ. V lost 0 bases, J lost 0 bases, and 13 bases lay in between. CDR3 loop: CASSLAAAESSYEQYF. For the CDR3, the DNA is TGCGCCAGCAGCTTGGCTGCAGCGGAAAGCTCCTACGAGCAGTACTTC.

The V and J genes are TRBV6-1 and TRBJ2-5; 8 nucleotides agree with TRBD1. This CDR3 has 14 amino acids. Germline CDR1 is MNHNS and CDR2 is SASEGT. V was clipped by 4 bases and J by 5 bases; unmatched bases: 6. The CDR3 coding sequence is TGTGCCAGCAGTGCCCAGGGGGCGTGGGAGACCCAGTACTTC. This codes for CASSAQGAWETQYF.

This chain connects TRBV6-6 to TRBJ1-5; 9 bases map to TRBD1. This CDR3 contains 15 residues. The trim removed 6 bases at V and 6 bases at J, leaving 9 bases unmatched. CDR1 is MNHNY and CDR2 is SVGAGI in the germline V gene (reference sequence). CDR3 DNA sequence: TGTGCCAGCAGCCCGGGACAGGGTAGGAGTCAGCCCCAGCATTTT. Translated, it gives CASSPGQGRSQPQHF.

This rearrangement joins TRBV4-1 to TRBJ1-2, with TRBD1 matching over 9 bases. The junction had 6 bases not matched to a gene; V was cut back by 1 base and J by 3 bases. The CDR3 has 16 amino acids. The germline V gene encodes CDR1 MGHRA and CDR2 YSYEKL. CDR3 region: CASSQVSRDRDYGYTF. CDR3 nucleotides: TGCGCCAGCAGCCAAGTTTCCCGGGACAGGGACTATGGCTACACCTTC.

This clone appeared a single time. The chain joins TRBV30 to TRBJ2-2; 12 bases line up with TRBD2. Germline CDR1 and CDR2: GTSNPN and SVGIG (reference sequence). V shed 1 base, J shed 5 bases, and the junction held 5 bases outside the gene matches. CDR3 size: 16 residues. The CDR3 sequence: CAWSETSGRFTGELFF. The DNA for the CDR3 is TGTGCCTGGAGTGAGACTAGCGGGAGATTTACCGGGGAGCTGTTTTTT. The full variable domain, in which reference TRBV30 and TRBJ2-2 provide the parts outside the CDR3, is SQTIHQWPATLVQPVGSPLSLECTVEGTSNPNLYWYRQAAGRGLQLLFYSVGIGQISSEVPQNLSASRPQDRQFILSSKKLLLSDSGFYLCAWSETSGRFTGELFFGEGSRLTVL.

The CDR3 loop reads CASSWGGLAGWSYEQYF. Written as DNA, the CDR3 is TGTGCCAGCAGCTGGGGGGGACTAGCGGGATGGTCCTACGAGCAGTACTTC. This chain connects TRBV7-9 to TRBJ2-7; TRBD2 agrees at 13 bases. The germline V gene has CDR1 SEHNR and CDR2 FQNEAQ (reference sequence). The CDR3 contains 17 residues. The J segment lost 1 base and the V segment lost 4 bases, leaving 7 bases of the junction unmatched.

V usage is TRBV29-1 and J usage is TRBJ1-1; D might be TRBD1 (6 bases). Germline CDR1 SQVTM, CDR2 ANQGSEA. The CDR3 covers 14 residues. V was clipped by 6 bases and J by 1 base, with 15 bases between them. Written as DNA, the CDR3 is TGCAGCGTCAGAACCGGGACACCGAACACTGAAGCTTTCTTT. Amino acids: CSVRTGTPNTEAFF.

CDR3 in amino acids: CASSYNGGRDTIYF. The CDR3 region has the DNA TGTGCCAGCAGTTACAACGGGGGAAGAGACACCATATATTTT. The rearrangement joins TRBV6-5 to TRBJ1-3; TRBD1 might be the D (5 bases). CDR1 is MNHEY, CDR2 SVGAGI, per germline. CDR3 length: 14 residues. V was trimmed by 2 bases and J by 8 bases, leaving 13 bases between them.

This chain connects TRBV20-1 to TRBJ1-3; no reliable D call. Trimming left V 5 bases short and J 3 bases short, with 5 bases between. Germline assignment: CDR1 DFQATT and CDR2 SNEGSKA (reference sequence). The length of the CDR3 is 11 residues. CDR3 coding DNA: TGCAGTGCTTATTTTGGAAACACCATATATTTT. Its protein is CSAYFGNTIYF.

Comment on this clone: Distinct nucleotide sequences in the sample also encode this CDR3. This chain links TRBV5-1 with TRBJ2-7, with TRBD2 matching over 11 bases. This CDR3 spans 15 amino acids. Germline trimming cut 4 bases from V and 3 bases from J; bases unmatched to any gene: 6. Germline loops: CDR1 SGHRS, CDR2 YFSETQ. The CDR3: CASSPGTSGFYEQYF. The CDR3 coding sequence is TGCGCCAGCAGCCCGGGGACTAGCGGTTTCTACGAGCAGTACTTC.

The gene calls are TRBV10-3 and TRBJ2-1, with a tentative D call TRBD2 (7 bases). Germline-derived CDR1 and CDR2 are ENHRY and SYGVKD. This CDR3 region has 14 residues. V was clipped by 10 bases and J by 3 bases, with 16 bases between them. This CDR3 reads CATDGGPSYNEQFF. In DNA, the CDR3 is TGTGCCACCGACGGGGGGCCGAGCTACAATGAGCAGTTCTTC.

The rearrangement joins TRBV5-1 to TRBJ2-5; no firm D call. Deletions cut 3 bases from V and 4 bases from J, with 4 bases between. This CDR3 spans 11 amino acids. The germline V gene has CDR1 SGHRS and CDR2 YFSETQ. CDR3 in amino acids: CASSYRETQYF. In DNA, the CDR3 is TGCGCCAGCAGCTATCGAGAGACCCAGTACTTC. Filled out from reference TRBV5-1 and TRBJ2-5, the complete variable domain reads KAGVTQTPRYLIKTRGQQVTLSCSPISGHRSVSWYQQTPGQGLQFLFEYFSETQRNKGNFPGRFSGRQFSNSRSEMNVSTLELGDSALYLCASSYRETQYFGPGTRLLVL.

This clone was seen ten or more times. The genes are TRBV30 and TRBJ2-7, with 9 positions matching TRBD1. Germline values: CDR1 GTSNPN, CDR2 SVGIG (reference sequence). J lost 6 bases, V lost 6 bases, and 12 bases had no gene match. The CDR3 totals 14 residues. The CDR3 reads CACKTPGQGSEQYF. CDR3 nucleotides: TGTGCCTGTAAGACCCCGGGACAGGGTTCCGAGCAGTACTTC.

This chain joins TRBV29-1 and TRBJ1-1; D ambiguous. Germline V gives CDR1 SQVTM, CDR2 ANQGSEA. V was trimmed by 5 bases and J by 3 bases, leaving 16 bases between them. This CDR3 region has 14 residues. The CDR3, as DNA: TGCAGCGTTCACGATAGAGGGAGGGACACTGAAGCTTTCTTT. Its translation is CSVHDRGRDTEAFF.

The gene calls are TRBV7-3 and TRBJ2-5, with 11 nucleotides matching TRBD2. V lost 5 bases to trimming and J lost 4 bases; unmatched junction nucleotides: 3. Germline assignment: CDR1 SGHTA and CDR2 FQGTGA. The CDR3 length is 14 residues. The CDR3 spells CASSQGTSGETQYF. DNA of the CDR3: TGTGCCAGCAGCCAGGGGACTAGCGGAGAGACCCAGTACTTC.

This rearrangement joins TRBV10-1 to TRBJ2-2; TRBD1 might be the D (6 bases). The germline CDR1 and CDR2 sequences are WNHNN and SYGVQD (reference sequence). V was shortened by 4 bases and J by 2 bases, with 8 bases between the two germline ends. CDR3 length: 14 amino acids. The CDR3 DNA reads TGCGCCAGCAGTGCAGGGGTTAACACCGGGGAGCTGTTTTTT. Translating gives CASSAGVNTGELFF.